This T cell receptor beta chain was sequenced for a study of cytomegalovirus exposure and HLA in healthy donors. On this clone: Its antigen is undetermined.

Overall study findings and caveats: TCR beta V- and J-gene trimming, according to a later analysis, was linked to a missense DCLRE1C variant.

Per germline, CDR1 SGHRS and CDR2 YFSETQ. V was pared by 4 bases and J by 5 bases, with 10 bases between. This CDR3 has 13 amino acids. Primers for the PCR totalled 60 Vbeta and 13 Jbeta. Using immunoSEQ multiplex PCR, the repertoire was profiled, and TCRdb retains in-frame clones only, with some absent. The sample has roughly 120,000 clones; just under 75% are singletons. Specimen: PBMCs. This receptor was identified in a man aged 35-49 years in good health and CMV-seropositive. The V call is TRBV5-1, the J call TRBJ1-5, with D perhaps matching TRBD1 (5 bases). The CDR3: CASSHDSDQPQHF. The CDR3 nucleotides read TGCGCCAGCAGCCATGACAGTGATCAGCCCCAGCATTTT.